This T cell receptor (beta chain) comes out of a study of cytomegalovirus exposure and HLA in healthy donors. The wider study: Some 200 million T cells yielded some 100 million unique TCR beta sequences, as an earlier analysis found. As released early, the data held some 85 million unique TCRs from HLA-typed donors.

The CDR3 sequence is 16 residues long. Per the germline V gene, CDR1 is LNHDA and CDR2 is SQIVND (reference sequence). V lost 6 bases to trimming and J lost 5 bases; unmatched junction nucleotides: 10. Overall study findings and caveats: Accounts indicate the classifier identified cytomegalovirus status with strong specificity and sensitivity. Rates of TCR association differed by HLA locus in a later analysis, with DRB1 highest and HLA-C lowest.

Use of 60 Vbeta and 13 Jbeta primers characterized the PCR. The repertoire was sequenced with immunoSEQ multiplex PCR; TCRdb's copy has only in-frame clones and lacks some. The sample yields 120,000 to 150,000 clones, approximately 79% seen once. For this clone: Its antigen is not identified.

The TCR comes from a young woman in good health and CMV-seronegative. The sequenced material came from PBMCs. The chain employs TRBV19 and TRBJ2-7; 13 nucleotides align to TRBD2. The CDR3 nucleotides read TGTGCCAGTAGACTAGCGGGAGGGCCAGGCGTAAACGAGCAGTACTTC. Amino acid sequence: CASRLAGGPGVNEQYF.